In its sample, the clone carrying this T cell receptor beta chain was seen many times. The antigen remains unidentified. This entry comes from a study of tumor-infiltrating lymphocytes in primary liver carcinoma. Study observations and caveats: Researchers found tumor-adjacent and tumor-blood pairs overlapped less than tumor region pairs.

Production of TCR beta cDNA used around 0.45 ug total RNA together with a constant-region primer. Generation of the TCR beta libraries relied on three nested multiplex PCR rounds using slightly modified ARM-PCR. The two initial PCR rounds, roughly 11 cycles each, used TRBV1-TRBV30 forward and C-beta reverse primers. A single record per CDR3 protein comes from TCRdb applying MiXCR to the multiplex PCR reads. This sample has 65,000 to 90,000 distinct CDR3 sequences, with approximately 77% found just once. Unsorted bulk tissue of about 19-33 mg yielded co-extracted RNA and DNA. Over 85% of the cells in every tumor sample were viable tumor cells. CDR3 length equals 14 residues. V lost 2 bases and J lost 1, with 8 bases in between. The germline CDR1 and CDR2 sequences are GTSNPN and SVGIG (reference sequence).

This receptor was obtained from a man aged 40-50 years with primary liver carcinoma and hepatitis B virus infection. Sequences were obtained from liver tumor tissue from sampling region 1. Subset of the sample: tumor region T1, superior pole. The rearrangement links TRBV30 to TRBJ2-2, with D perhaps TRBD1 (5 bases). This CDR3 reads CAWSSGLNTGELFF. The CDR3 bases are TGTGCCTGGAGTTCAGGGTTGAACACCGGGGAGCTGTTTTTT.